This record looks at one T cell receptor beta chain sequence and its context. The target antigen is unknown. This sample was taken from a study of cytomegalovirus exposure and HLA in healthy donors. About the research overall: Researchers previously reported finding about 110 million unique TCR beta sequences from roughly 170 million T cells. Whole-study results and caveats: Per a later analysis, HLA-associated TCR beta chains showed more clonal expansion than other, equally common TCR beta chains.

PCR used 60 Vbeta primers and 13 Jbeta primers. Sequencing was performed with immunoSEQ multiplex PCR; in TCRdb, only in-frame clones are kept and a portion is missing. The table has 90,000 to 100,000 clones, about 80% seen once; the top ten hold roughly 2%. Per germline, CDR1 SGHKS and CDR2 YYEKEE (reference sequence). Trimming removed 1 base at V and 0 bases at J, with 14 bases between. The CDR3 has 17 amino acids. The chain carries TRBV5-5 and TRBJ1-3; D unresolved. This sequence originates from a man aged 40-50 years in good health and CMV-seronegative. Sequenced sample: PBMCs. CDR3 residues: CASSLLLHSGSGNTIYF. The DNA of the CDR3 is TGTGCCAGCAGCTTGCTTCTGCACTCCGGCTCTGGAAACACCATATATTTT. Filled out from reference TRBV5-5 and TRBJ1-3, the complete variable domain reads DAGVTQSPTHLIKTRGQQVTLRCSPISGHKSVSWYQQVLGQGPQFIFQYYEKEERGRGNFPDRFSARQFPNYSSELNVNALLLGDSALYLCASSLLLHSGSGNTIYFGEGSWLTVV.